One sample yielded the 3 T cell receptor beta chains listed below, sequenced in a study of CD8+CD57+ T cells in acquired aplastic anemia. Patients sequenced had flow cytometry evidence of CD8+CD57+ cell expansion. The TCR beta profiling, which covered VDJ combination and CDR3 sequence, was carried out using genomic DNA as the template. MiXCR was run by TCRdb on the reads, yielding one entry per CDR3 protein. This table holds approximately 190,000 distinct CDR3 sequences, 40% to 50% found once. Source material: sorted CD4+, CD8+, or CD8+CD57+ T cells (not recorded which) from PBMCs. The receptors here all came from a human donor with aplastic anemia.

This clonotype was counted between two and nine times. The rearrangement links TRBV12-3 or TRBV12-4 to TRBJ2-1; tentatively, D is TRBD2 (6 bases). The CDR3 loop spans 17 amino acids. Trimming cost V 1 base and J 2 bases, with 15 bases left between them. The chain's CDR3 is CASSLGLLAQTYNEQFF. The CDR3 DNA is TGTGCCAGCAGTTTAGGTCTGCTAGCGCAAACCTACAATGAGCAGTTCTTC.

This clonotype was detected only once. This chain's CDR3 is CASRGKGTQPQHF. The DNA for the CDR3 is TGTGCCAGCAGGGGAAAGGGAACTCAGCCCCAGCATTTT. The chain has TRBV2 and TRBJ1-5, with unresolved D. From germline, CDR1 is SNHLY and CDR2 FYNNEI. V gave up 6 bases and J gave up 6 bases, with 12 bases separating them. The CDR3 totals 13 residues.

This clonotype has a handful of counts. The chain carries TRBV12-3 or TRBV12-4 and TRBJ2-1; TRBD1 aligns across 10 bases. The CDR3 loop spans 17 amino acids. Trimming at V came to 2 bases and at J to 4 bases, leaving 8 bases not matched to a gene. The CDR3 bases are TGTGCCAGCAGTTTAAGGAGGGGACAGGGGTTTTACAATGAGCAGTTCTTC. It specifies CASSLRRGQGFYNEQFF.